This T cell receptor beta chain came from a study of blood T cell repertoires in COVID-19. About the study: Acute and convalescent COVID-19 specimens originated in the United States, Italy and Spain. In each case, the material was cDNA or gDNA derived from T cells, B-cell-depleted T cells, or PBMCs.

The Seattle patients, enrolled during active infection, were followed longitudinally. Original methodology: Amplified reference gene primers provided the basis for estimating nucleated cell counts. Profiled with immunoSEQ multiplex PCR; TCRdb holds only in-frame clones, not every one. The V and J calls and clone size are taken from that table; D and trimming were inferred from the DNA. Here the sample spans 150,000 or so clones, approximately 95% being singletons. The CDR3 is 15 residues long. Per the germline V gene, CDR1 is MNHEY and CDR2 is SVGAGI. V was pared by 7 bases and J by 2 bases, with 15 bases between.

Sequenced: peripheral blood. The J gene is TRBJ2-1, the V gene TRBV6-5, with D possibly TRBD1 on 5 matching bases. The clonotype originates from a woman aged 55-75 years with COVID-19, enrolled during active disease. The DNA for the CDR3 is TGTGCCAGCAAACCCCATGGACAACCCTACAATGAGCAGTTCTTC. The encoded protein is CASKPHGQPYNEQFF.